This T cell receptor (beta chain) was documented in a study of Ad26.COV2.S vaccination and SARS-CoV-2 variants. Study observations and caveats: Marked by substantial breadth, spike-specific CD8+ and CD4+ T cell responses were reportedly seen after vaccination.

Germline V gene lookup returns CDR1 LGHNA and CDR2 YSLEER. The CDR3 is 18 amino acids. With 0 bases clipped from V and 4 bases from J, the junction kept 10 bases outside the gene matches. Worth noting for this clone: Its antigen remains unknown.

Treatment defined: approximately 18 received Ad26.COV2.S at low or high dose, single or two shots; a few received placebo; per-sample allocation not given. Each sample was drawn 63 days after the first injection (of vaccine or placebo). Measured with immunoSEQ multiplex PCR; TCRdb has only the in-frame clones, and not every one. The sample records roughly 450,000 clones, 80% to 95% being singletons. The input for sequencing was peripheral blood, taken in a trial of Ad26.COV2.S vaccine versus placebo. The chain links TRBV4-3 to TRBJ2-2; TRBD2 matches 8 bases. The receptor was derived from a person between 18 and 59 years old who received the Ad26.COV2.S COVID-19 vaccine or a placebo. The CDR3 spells CASSQDPGGGASTGELFF. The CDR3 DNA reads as TGCGCCAGCAGCCAAGACCCCGGGGGGGGAGCTTCCACCGGGGAGCTGTTTTTT.